This T cell receptor (beta chain) was profiled in a study of cytomegalovirus exposure and HLA in healthy donors. Findings of the study overall: In a later analysis, HLA-C alleles had the fewest associated TCRs, DRB1 alleles the most. Previously analyzed data showed that most TCR beta V segments were productive at a frequency of about 90% or about 30%. As was reported, the HLA-A and HLA-B alleles of most subjects were accurately predicted from TCR beta sequences.

Germline V lookup: CDR1 SGHAT, CDR2 FQNNGV. The CDR3 is 14 residues long. V was clipped by 4 bases and J by 3 bases; unmatched bases: 4. Remarks on this clone: Its matching antigen is unknown.

PCR was performed using 60 Vbeta and 13 Jbeta primers. In the authors' methods: Approximately 10 million shared chains were among approximately 87 million unique TCR beta chains counted in a later analysis. Clones were read by immunoSEQ multiplex PCR, and TCRdb kept only the in-frame ones, dropping some. The V and J calls and clone size were taken over from that table, and D and trimming were inferred from the DNA. The data contain around 130,000 clones, 65% to 90% of them seen just once; the ten biggest clones take up roughly 3%. The sequencing sample was made of PBMCs. The receptor was derived from a woman aged 18-29 years in good health and CMV-seropositive. This chain connects TRBV11-2 to TRBJ2-3; 7 positions agree with TRBD1. CDR3 amino acids: CASSSGQITDTQYF. CDR3 DNA sequence: TGTGCCAGCAGCTCGGGACAGATTACAGATACGCAGTATTTT.